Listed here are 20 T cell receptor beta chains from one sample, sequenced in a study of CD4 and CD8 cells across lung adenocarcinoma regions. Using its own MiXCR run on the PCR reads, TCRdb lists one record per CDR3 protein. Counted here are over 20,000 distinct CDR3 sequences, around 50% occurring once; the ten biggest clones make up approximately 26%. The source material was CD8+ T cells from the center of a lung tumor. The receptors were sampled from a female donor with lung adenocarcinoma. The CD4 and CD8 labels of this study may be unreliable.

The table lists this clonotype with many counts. In DNA, the CDR3 is TGTGCCAGCAGTTTATTCTCCAGGGGGTACTATGGCTACACCTTC. Translating gives CASSLFSRGYYGYTF. This chain links TRBV27 with TRBJ1-2; TRBD1 matches at 7 bases. The germline gives CDR1 MNHEY, CDR2 SMNVEV (reference sequence). The CDR3 loop spans 15 amino acids. J lost 3 bases, V lost 1 base, and 5 bases had no gene match.

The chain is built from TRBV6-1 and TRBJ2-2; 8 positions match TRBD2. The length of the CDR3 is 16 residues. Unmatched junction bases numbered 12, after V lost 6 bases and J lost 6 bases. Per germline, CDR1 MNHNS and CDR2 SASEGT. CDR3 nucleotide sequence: TGTGCCAGCAGGCCTAAGGAGCGGGGGTATTCCGGGGAGCTGTTTTTT. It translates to CASRPKERGYSGELFF.

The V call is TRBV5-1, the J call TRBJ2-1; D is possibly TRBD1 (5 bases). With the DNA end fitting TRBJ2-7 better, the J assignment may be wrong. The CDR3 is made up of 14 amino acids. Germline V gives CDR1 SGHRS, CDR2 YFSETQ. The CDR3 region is CASSLRTNSYEQYF. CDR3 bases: TGCGCCAGCAGCTTAAGGACAAACTCCTACGAGCAGTACTTC.

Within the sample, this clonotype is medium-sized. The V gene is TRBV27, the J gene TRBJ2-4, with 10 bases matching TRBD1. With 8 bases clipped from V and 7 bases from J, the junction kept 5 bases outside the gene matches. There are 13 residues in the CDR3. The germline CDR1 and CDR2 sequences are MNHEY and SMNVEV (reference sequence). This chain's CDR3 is CASGGQGRNIQYF. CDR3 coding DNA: TGTGCCAGCGGGGGACAGGGGAGGAACATTCAGTACTTC.

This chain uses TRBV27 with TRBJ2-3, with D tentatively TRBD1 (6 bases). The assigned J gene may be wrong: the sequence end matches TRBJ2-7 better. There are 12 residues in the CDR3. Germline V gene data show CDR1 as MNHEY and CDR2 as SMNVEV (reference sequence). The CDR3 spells CAGGRGTETQYF. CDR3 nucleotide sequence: TGTGCCGGGGGCCGAGGCACAGAGACGCAGTACTTC.

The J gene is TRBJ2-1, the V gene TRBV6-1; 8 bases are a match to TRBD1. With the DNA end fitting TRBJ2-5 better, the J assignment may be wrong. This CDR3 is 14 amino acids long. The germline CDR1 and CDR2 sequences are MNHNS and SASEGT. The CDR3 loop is CASRGRGPQETQYF. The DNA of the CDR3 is TGTGCCAGCAGGGGCAGGGGGCCTCAAGAGACCCAGTACTTC.

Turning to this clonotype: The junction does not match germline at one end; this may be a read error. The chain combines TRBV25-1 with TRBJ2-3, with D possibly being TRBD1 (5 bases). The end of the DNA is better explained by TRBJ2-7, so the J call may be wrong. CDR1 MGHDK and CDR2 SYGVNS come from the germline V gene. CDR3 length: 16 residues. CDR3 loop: CACSESGAWGTDTQYF. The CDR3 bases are TGTGCCTGCAGTGAATCTGGGGCGTGGGGCACAGATACGCAGTACTTC.

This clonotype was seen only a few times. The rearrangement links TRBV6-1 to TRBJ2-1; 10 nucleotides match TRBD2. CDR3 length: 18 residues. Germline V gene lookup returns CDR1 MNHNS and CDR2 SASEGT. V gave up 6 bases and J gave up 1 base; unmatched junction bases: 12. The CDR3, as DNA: TGTGCCAGCAGACTGGGGGCTAGCGGGAGATATTCCTACAATGAGCAGTTCTTC. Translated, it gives CASRLGASGRYSYNEQFF.

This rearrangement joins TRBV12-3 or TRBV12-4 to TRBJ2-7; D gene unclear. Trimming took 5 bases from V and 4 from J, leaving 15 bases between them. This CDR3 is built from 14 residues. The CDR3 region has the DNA TGTGCCAGCAGTCCAGATTTCCCCGGATACGAGCAGTACTTC. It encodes CASSPDFPGYEQYF.

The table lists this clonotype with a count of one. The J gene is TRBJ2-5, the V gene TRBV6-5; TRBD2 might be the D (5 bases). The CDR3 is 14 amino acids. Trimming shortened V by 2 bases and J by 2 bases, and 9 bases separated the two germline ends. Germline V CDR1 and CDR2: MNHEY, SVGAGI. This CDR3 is CASSYLTGQETQYF. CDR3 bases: TGTGCCAGCAGTTACCTCACGGGGCAAGAGACCCAGTACTTC.

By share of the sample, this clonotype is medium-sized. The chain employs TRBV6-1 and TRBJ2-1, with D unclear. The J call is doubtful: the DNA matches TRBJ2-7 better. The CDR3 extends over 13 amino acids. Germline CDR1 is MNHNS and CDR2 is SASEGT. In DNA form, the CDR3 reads TGTGCCAGCAGTGAAGCGCTTGTCAACGAGCAGTACGTC. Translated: CASSEALVNEQYV.

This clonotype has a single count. The CDR3 region has the DNA TGTGCCAGCCAAGCGAACACCGGGGAGCTGTTTTTT. Residues: CASQANTGELFF. The V gene is TRBV27, the J gene TRBJ2-2; D is uncertain. V lost 8 bases to trimming and J lost 0 bases, with 4 bases between them. CDR1 MNHEY and CDR2 SMNVEV come from the germline V gene (reference sequence). This CDR3 spans 12 amino acids.

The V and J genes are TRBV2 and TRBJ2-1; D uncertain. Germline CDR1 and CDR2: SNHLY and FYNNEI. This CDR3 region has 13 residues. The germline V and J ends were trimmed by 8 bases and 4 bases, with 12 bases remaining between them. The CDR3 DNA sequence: TGTGCCAGCCGCCTCCGGACGTACAATGAGCAGTTCTTC. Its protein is CASRLRTYNEQFF.

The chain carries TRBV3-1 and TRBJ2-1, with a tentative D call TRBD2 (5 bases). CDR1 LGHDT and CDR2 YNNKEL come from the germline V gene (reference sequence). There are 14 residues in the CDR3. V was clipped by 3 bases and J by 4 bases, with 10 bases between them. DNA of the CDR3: TGTGCCAGCAGCCAGGTTTCGGGATACAATGAGCAGTTCTTC. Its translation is CASSQVSGYNEQFF.

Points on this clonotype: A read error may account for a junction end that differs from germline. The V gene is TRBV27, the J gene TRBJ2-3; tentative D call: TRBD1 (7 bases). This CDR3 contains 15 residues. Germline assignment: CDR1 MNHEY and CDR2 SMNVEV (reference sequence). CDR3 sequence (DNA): TGTGCCAGCAGGCAGGGGGGAGGACTCCCAGATACGCAGTACTTT. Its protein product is CASRQGGGLPDTQYF.

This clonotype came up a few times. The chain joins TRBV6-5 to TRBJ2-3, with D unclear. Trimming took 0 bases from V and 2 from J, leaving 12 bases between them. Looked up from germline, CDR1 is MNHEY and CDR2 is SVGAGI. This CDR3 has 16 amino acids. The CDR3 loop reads CASSYSRAMATDTQYF. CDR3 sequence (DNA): TGTGCCAGCAGTTACTCTCGGGCCATGGCCACAGATACGCAGTATTTT.

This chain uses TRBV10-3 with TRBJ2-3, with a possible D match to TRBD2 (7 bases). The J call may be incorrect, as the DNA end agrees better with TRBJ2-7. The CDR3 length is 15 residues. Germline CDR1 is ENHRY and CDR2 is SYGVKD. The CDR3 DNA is TGTGCCATGGGTGAGGGGGGGGGAGGGGAAGATACGCAGTACTTC. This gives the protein CAMGEGGGGEDTQYF.

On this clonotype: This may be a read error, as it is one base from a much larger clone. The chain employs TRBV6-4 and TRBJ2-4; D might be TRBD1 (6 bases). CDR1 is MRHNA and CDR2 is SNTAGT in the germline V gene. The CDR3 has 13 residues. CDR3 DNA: TGTGCCAGCAATTCCAGGGGCTTTAGTGAGCAGCTCTTC. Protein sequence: CASNSRGFSEQLF.

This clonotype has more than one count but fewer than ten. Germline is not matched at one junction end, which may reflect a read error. CDR3 loop: CGGRAPDTQYF. The CDR3 DNA is TGTGGCGGCCGTGCTCCAGATACGCAGTATTTC. The chain combines TRBV27 with TRBJ2-3; D is uncertain. Germline-derived CDR1 and CDR2 are MNHEY and SMNVEV (reference sequence). This CDR3 has 11 residues.

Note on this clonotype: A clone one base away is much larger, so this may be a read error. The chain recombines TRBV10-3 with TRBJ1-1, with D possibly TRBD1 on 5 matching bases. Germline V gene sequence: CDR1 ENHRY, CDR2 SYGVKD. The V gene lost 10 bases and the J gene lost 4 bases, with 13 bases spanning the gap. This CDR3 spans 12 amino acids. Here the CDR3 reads CANRPGGTEAFF. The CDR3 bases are TGTGCCAACAGGCCGGGGGGCACTGAAGCTTTCTTT.